The source of this T cell receptor (beta chain) is a study of blood T cells in healthy people across ages (dated by TCRdb to about 2015). Study-level background: In model experiments, roughly one uniquely barcoded TCR beta cDNA molecule per two T cells was captured by template switching. To avoid experimental bias, donors of different ages were randomly spread across the sequencing lanes. Age-related changes in TCR beta repertoire diversity were measured in the study by deep sequencing normalized with unique cDNA molecular identifiers. The donors were divided into four age groups: young (average roughly 15 years), middle-aged (around 41), aged (about 60) and long-lived (about 90). The study analyzed two additional independent replicas of 1 million unique cDNA reads from the same blood draw for two donors, one aged 18 to 30 and one aged 80 or older. Points the paper makes about the study in general: As age increased, observed TCR beta diversity per million T cells dropped in a roughly linear way, and a significant reduction was already evident by age roughly 36. Compared with the aged group, the long-lived group had more naive CD4+ T cells, fewer expanded clones and increased TCR diversity, suggesting age selection. Total diversity estimates from one million sequenced T cells were considered lower bounds and underestimates. Since profiling was done on bulk unsorted PBMCs, naive and antigen-experienced compartments could not be conclusively compared. Because donor CMV infection status was unknown, age-related changes in expanded clonotypes were potentially confounded. There was a strong correlation between observed TCR beta diversity and the percentage of naive T cells measured by flow cytometry.

The CDR3 runs 14 residues from the cysteine to the phenylalanine. Only the CDR3 region is kept as DNA, spanning 42 bases read in frame from base 1. In the germline V gene (reference sequence), CDR1 corresponds to DFQATT and CDR2 to SNEGSKA. V is reduced by 1 base and J by 4 bases, leaving a spacing of 12 bases between them. Receptors were amplified or captured by 5' RACE. The data were produced on an Illumina HiSeq 2500. The second PCR ran for about 6 to 12 cycles and used a J-beta primer mix along with a sample-barcoded 5' primer. A template-switch 5' adaptor carrying 12 random nucleotides introduced a unique molecular identifier onto each TCR beta cDNA molecule. Each sample yielded at least 3 million CDR3-containing paired-end reads. First-strand cDNA was synthesized from all RNA with the Mint cDNA synthesis kit, primed by a TRBC-specific oligonucleotide. Following uracil-DNA glycosylase treatment, all cDNA underwent a first 18-cycle PCR with the universal primers M1SS and BC2_uni_R. Regarding the original processing steps: For normalization, 1 million high-quality reads were randomly selected from each sample, with every read carrying a distinct molecular identifier. Reads sharing molecular identifiers were discarded rather than binned into consensus sequences. MiTCR, set to a Q25 quality threshold and the strictest error-elimination algorithm, was used for CDR3 identification, clonotype clustering and error correction. A nonparametric unseen species model using Euler transformation provided a lower-bound estimate of total TCR beta diversity. TCRdb trimmed public reads at Q25 via fastp, called clones via MiXCR and kept in-frame beta chains. Every CDR3 protein is listed once, alongside the most common genes and DNA of its rows. The V and J calls reflect TCRdb's pipeline rather than the authors' work. The sample table records some 700,000 distinct CDR3 sequences; roughly 43% of these occur just once. The ten largest clones take up more than 20% of the sample.

With regard to this clonotype: No antigen is known for it. The input lacks base qualities; no much larger clone sits a single base away.

Donors were under 40 systemically healthy Caucasian individuals from Russia aged roughly 6 to 90 years. Approximately 9.3 milliliters of peripheral blood were drawn from each donor into EDTA-treated Vacutainer tubes. Ficoll-Paque density-gradient centrifugation was used to isolate PBMCs, with at least 6 million obtained per sample. Total RNA, at least 5.5 micrograms per sample, was extracted from PBMCs with Trizol reagent. Naive CD45RAhigh/CD27high T cell percentages were measured by flow cytometry on a PBMC aliquot from every donor. The material sequenced was blood. This chain joins TRBV20-1 to TRBJ2-3, and possibly TRBD2, on 6 matching bases. This clonotype originated in an older woman in good health. The encoded CDR3 is CSARGAGSPDTQYF. The nucleotides are TGCAGTGCTAGAGGGGCGGGGTCGCCAGATACGCAGTATTTT.